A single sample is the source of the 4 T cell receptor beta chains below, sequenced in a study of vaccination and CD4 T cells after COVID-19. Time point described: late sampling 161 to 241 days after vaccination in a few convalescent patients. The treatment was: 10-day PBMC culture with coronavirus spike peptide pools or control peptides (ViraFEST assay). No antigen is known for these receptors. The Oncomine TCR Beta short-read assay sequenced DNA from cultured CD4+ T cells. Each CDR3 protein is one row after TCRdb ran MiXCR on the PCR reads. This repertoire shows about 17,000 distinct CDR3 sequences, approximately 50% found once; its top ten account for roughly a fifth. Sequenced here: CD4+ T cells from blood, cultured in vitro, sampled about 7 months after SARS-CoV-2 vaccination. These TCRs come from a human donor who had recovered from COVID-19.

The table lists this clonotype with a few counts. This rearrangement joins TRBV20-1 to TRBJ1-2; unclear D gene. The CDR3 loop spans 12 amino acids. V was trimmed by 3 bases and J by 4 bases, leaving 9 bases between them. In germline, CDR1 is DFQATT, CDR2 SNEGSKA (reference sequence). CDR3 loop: CSASSGLYGYTF. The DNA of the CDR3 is TGCAGTGCTAGTTCTGGTCTCTATGGCTACACCTTC.

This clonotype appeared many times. The CDR3 sequence: CASSSGTSADTQYF. The CDR3 DNA reads TGTGCCAGCAGCTCCGGGACATCCGCAGATACGCAGTATTTT. V usage is TRBV7-9 and J usage is TRBJ2-3; tentatively, D is TRBD1 (6 bases). V dropped 4 bases and J dropped 4 bases, with 12 bases sitting between them. Germline-derived CDR1 and CDR2 are SEHNR and FQNEAQ (reference sequence). CDR3 length equals 14 residues.

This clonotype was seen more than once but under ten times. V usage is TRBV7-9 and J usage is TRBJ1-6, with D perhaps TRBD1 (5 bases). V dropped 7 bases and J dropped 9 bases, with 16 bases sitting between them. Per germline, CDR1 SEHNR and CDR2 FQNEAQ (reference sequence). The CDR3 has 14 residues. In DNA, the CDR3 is TGTGCCAGCACCAAATGGGACCCCCCTTCACCCCTCCACTTT. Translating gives CASTKWDPPSPLHF.

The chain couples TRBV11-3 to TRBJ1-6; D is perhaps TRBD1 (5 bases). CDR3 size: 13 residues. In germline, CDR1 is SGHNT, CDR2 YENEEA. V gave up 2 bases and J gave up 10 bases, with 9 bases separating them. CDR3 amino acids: CASSLTRGSPLHF. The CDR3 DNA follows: TGTGCCAGCAGCTTAACGAGGGGATCACCCCTCCACTTT.